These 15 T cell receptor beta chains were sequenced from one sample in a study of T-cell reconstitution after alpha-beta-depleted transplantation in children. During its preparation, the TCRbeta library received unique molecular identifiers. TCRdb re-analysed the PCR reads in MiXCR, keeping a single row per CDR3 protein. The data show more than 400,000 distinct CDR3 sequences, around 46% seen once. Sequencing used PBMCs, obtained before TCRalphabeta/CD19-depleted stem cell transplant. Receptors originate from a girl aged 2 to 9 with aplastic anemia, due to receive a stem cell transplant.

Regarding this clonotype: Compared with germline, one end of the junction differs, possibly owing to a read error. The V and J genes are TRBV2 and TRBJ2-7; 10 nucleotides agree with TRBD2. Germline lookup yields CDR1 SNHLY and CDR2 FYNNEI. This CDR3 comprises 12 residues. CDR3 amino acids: CASRSGRAEADF. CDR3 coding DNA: TGTGCCAGCAGAAGCGGGAGGGCCGAAGCGGACTTC.

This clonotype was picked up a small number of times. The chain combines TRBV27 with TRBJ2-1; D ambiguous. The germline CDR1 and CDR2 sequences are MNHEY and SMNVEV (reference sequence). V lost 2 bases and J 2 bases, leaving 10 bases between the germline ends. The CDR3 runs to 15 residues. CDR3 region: CASSLADNTYNEQFF. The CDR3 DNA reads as TGTGCCAGCAGTTTAGCGGATAATACCTACAATGAGCAGTTCTTC.

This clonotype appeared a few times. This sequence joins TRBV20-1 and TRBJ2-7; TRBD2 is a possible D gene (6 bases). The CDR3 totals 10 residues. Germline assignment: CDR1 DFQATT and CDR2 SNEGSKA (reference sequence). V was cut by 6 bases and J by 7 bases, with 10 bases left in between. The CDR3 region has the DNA TGCAGTGCGAGACTAGGGGAGCAGTACTTC. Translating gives CSARLGEQYF.

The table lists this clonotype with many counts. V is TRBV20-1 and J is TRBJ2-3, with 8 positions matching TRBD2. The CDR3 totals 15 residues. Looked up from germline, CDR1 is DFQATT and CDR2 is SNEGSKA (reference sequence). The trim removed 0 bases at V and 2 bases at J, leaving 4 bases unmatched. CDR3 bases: TGCAGTGCTAGAGACAGCGGGAGCTTCACAGATACGCAGTATTTT. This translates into CSARDSGSFTDTQYF.

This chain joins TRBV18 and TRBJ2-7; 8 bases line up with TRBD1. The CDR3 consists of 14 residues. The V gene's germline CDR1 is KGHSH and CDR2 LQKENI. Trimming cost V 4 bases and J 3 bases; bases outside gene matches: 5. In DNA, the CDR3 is TGTGCCAGCTCACACGGACAGGGCTACTACGAGCAGTACTTC. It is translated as CASSHGQGYYEQYF.

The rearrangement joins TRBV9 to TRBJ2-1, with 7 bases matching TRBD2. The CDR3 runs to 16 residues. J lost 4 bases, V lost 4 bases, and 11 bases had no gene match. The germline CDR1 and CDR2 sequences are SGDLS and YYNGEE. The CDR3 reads CASSPRRLAAYNEQFF. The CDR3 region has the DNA TGTGCCAGCAGCCCAAGACGGCTAGCGGCTTACAATGAGCAGTTCTTC.

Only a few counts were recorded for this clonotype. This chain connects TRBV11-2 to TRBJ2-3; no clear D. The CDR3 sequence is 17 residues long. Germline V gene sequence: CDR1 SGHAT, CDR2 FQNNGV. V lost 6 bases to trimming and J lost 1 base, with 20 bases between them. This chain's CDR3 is CASSFSGRNRGTDTQYF. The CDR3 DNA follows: TGTGCCAGCAGTTTCTCGGGCCGAAACCGGGGCACAGATACGCAGTATTTT.

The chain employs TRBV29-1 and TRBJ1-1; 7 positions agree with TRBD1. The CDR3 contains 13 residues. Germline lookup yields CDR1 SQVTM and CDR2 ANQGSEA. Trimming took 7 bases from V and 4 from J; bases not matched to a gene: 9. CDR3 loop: CSASGGGGTEAFF. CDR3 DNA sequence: TGCAGCGCCTCAGGGGGAGGTGGCACTGAAGCTTTCTTT.

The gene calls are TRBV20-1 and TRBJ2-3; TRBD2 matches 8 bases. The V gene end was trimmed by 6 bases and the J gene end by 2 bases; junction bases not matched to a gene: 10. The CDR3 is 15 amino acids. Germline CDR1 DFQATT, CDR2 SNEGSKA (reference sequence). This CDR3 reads CSATSAGASTDTQYF. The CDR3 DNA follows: TGCAGTGCAACCTCAGCGGGGGCCTCCACAGATACGCAGTATTTT.

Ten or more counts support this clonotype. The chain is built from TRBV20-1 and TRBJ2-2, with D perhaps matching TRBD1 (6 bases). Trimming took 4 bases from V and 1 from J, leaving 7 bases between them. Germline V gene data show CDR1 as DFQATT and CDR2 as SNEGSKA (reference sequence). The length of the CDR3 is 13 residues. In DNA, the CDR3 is TGCAGTGCTAAGGACAGGAACACCGGGGAGCTGTTTTTT. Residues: CSAKDRNTGELFF.

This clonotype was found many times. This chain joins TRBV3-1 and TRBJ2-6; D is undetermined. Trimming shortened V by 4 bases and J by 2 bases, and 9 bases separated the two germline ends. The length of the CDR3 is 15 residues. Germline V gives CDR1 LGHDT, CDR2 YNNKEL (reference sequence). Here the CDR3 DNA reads TGTGCCAGCAGCCCCCTAAGGGCTGGGGCCAACGTCCTGACTTTC. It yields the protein CASSPLRAGANVLTF. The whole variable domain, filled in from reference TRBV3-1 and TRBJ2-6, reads DTAVSQTPKYLVTQMGNDKSIKCEQNLGHDTMYWYKQDSKKFLKIMFSYNNKELIINETVPNRFSPKSPDKAHLNLHINSLELGDSAVYFCASSPLRAGANVLTFGAGSRLTVL.

The CDR3 protein is CSVSGTGAGDTQYF. CDR3 sequence (DNA): TGCAGCGTTTCTGGGACAGGGGCCGGAGATACGCAGTATTTT. The rearrangement joins TRBV29-1 to TRBJ2-3, with 10 bases identical to TRBD1. The CDR3 runs 14 residues. Trimming took 5 bases from V and 5 from J; bases not matched to a gene: 7. In germline, CDR1 is SQVTM, CDR2 ANQGSEA.

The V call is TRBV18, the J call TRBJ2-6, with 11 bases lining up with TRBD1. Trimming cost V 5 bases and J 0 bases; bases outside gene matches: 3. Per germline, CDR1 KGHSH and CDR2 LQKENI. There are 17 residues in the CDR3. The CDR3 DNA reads TGTGCCAGCTCAACGGGACAGGGGGTCTCTGGGGCCAACGTCCTGACTTTC. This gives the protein CASSTGQGVSGANVLTF.

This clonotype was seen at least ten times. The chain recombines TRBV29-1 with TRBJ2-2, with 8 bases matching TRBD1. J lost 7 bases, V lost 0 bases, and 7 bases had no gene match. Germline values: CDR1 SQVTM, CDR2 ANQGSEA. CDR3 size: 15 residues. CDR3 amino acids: CSVEDRGQVGGELFF. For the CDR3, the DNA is TGCAGCGTTGAAGATAGGGGACAGGTCGGCGGGGAGCTGTTTTTT.

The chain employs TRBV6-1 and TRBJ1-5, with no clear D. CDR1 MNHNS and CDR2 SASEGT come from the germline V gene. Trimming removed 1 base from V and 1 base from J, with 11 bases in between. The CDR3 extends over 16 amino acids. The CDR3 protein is CASSEVSIRSNQPQHF. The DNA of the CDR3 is TGTGCCAGCAGTGAAGTCTCAATAAGGAGCAATCAGCCCCAGCATTTT.